Reported below is one T cell receptor (beta chain). The target of this receptor is not known. It has no much larger one-base neighbor in the sample; base qualities were not kept. The CDR3 sequence holds 16 residues, the cysteine and phenylalanine included. Just CDR3 DNA is preserved here, 48 bases in frame from base 1. From the germline V gene (reference sequence), CDR1 is MNHEY and CDR2 is SMNVEV. V ends up 5 bases short and J 5 bases short, with an unmatched junction base count of 14. The record originates from a study of technical replicates of blood from a handful of donors (dated by TCRdb to 2015 to 2018). The receptor library was made with the immunoSEQ multiplex PCR assay. Drawn from immuneACCESS, this table holds only the in-frame rearrangements with V and J called that TCRdb kept. Clones are partly lost; checked studies trace under half to an unresolved V gene and leave the rest unexplained. This sample lists about 66,000 clones; roughly 97% were detected once. The top ten clonotypes cover roughly 0.25% of the sample.

The specimen sequenced was T cells isolated from PBMCs. The V and J genes are TRBV27 and TRBJ2-7; TRBD2 agrees with 8 junctional bases. The sequence derives from a human donor in good health. CDR3 loop: CASSQKHSGRADEQYF. The nucleotide sequence is given as TGTGCCAGCAGTCAGAAACATTCCGGGAGGGCGGACGAGCAGTACTTC.